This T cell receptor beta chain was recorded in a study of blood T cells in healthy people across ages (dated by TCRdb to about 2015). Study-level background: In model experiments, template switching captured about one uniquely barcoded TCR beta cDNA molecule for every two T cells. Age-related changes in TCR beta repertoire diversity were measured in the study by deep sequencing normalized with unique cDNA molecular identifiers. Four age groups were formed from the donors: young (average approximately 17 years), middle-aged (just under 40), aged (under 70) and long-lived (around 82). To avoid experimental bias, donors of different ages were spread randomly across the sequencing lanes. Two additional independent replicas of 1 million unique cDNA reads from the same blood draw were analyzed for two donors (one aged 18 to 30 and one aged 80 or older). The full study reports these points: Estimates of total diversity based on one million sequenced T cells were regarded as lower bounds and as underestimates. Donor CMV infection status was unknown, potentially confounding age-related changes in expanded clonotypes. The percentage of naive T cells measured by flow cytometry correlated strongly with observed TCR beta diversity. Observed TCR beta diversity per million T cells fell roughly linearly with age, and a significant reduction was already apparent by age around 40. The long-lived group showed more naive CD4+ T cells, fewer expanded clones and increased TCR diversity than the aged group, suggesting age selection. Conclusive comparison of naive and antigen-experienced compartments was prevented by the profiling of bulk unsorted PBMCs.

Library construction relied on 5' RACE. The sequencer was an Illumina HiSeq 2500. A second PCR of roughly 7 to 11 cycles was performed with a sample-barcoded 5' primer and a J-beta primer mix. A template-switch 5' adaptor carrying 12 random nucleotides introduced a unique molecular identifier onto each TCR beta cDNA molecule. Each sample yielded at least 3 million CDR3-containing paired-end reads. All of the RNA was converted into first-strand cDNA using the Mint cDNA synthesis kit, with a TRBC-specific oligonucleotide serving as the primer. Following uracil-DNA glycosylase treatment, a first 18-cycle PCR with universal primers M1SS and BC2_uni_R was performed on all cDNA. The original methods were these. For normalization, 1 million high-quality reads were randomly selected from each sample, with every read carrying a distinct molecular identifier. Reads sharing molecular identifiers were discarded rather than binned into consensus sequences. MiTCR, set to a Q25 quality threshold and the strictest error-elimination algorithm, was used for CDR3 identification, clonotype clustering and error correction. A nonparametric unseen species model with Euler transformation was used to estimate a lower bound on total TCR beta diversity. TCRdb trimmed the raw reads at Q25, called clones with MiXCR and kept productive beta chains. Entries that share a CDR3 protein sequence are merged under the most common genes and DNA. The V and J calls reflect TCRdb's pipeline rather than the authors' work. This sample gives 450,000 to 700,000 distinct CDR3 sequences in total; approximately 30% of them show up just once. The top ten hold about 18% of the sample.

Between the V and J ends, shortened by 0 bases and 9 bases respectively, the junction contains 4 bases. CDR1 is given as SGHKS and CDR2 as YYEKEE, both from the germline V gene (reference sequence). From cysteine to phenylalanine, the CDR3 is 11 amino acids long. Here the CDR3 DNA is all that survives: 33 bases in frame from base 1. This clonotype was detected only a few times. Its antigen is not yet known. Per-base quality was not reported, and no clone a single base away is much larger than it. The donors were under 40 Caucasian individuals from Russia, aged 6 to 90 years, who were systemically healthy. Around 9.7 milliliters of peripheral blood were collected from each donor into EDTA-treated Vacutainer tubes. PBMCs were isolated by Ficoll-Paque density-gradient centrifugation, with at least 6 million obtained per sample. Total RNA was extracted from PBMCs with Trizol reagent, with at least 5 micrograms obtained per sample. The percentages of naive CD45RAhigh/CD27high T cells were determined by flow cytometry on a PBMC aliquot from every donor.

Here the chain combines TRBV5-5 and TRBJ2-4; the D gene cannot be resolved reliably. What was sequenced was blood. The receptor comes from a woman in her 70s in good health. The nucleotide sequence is TGTGCCAGCAGCTTGGAGGGCATTCAGTACTTC. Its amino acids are CASSLEGIQYF.